The next 32 T cell receptor beta chains were all read from a single sample in a study of monozygotic twins with inflammatory bowel disease. Following a re-call of the 5' RACE reads, TCRdb has one entry per CDR3 protein and lacks DNA. Its table records approximately 420,000 distinct CDR3 sequences. Sequenced input: blood. The source of these receptors is a human donor with ulcerative colitis or Crohn's disease, or a healthy co-twin of an affected twin (not recorded which).

This chain uses TRBV7-6 with TRBJ2-7; no DNA is available, so the TRBD1 call from TCRdb remains unchecked. CDR1 and CDR2 from the germline V gene are SGHVS and FNYEAQ. The CDR3 runs to 15 residues. CDR3 residues: CASSLAAGIVGEQYF. The full variable domain, rest sourced from reference TRBV7-6 and TRBJ2-7, is GAGVSQSPRYKVTKRGQDVALRCDPISGHVSLYWYRQALGQGPEFLTYFNYEAQQDKSGLPNDRFSAERPEGSISTLTIQRTEQRDSAMYRCASSLAAGIVGEQYFGPGTRLTVT.

The genes are TRBV27 and TRBJ1-1. This CDR3 is built from 15 residues. CDR1 is MNHEY and CDR2 is SMNVEV in the germline V gene (reference sequence). This chain's CDR3 is CASSLSAGLNTEAFF.

This CDR3 reads CASSHSERGDHEQYF. V usage is TRBV3-1 and J usage is TRBJ2-7; TCRdb reports TRBD2, a call that lacks DNA to check it against. Germline values: CDR1 LGHDT, CDR2 YNNKEL (reference sequence). The CDR3 spans 15 residues.

The chain employs TRBV20-1 and TRBJ2-3; the TCRdb D gene call, TRBD2, has no DNA to confirm it. The germline CDR1 and CDR2 sequences are DFQATT and SNEGSKA (reference sequence). This CDR3 has 17 amino acids. CDR3 sequence: CSARGLVAEGSTDTQYF.

The chain couples TRBV20-1 to TRBJ2-7; TCRdb reports TRBD2, a call that lacks DNA to check it against. The germline V gene has CDR1 DFQATT and CDR2 SNEGSKA (reference sequence). The CDR3 is 15 residues long. The CDR3 spells CSARAMAGDSYEQYF.

This chain connects TRBV27 to TRBJ2-3; no DNA is available, so the TRBD1 call from TCRdb remains unchecked. CDR1 and CDR2 (germline): MNHEY, SMNVEV (reference sequence). This CDR3 region has 15 residues. The CDR3 is CASSFVNPLPDTQYF.

The chain uses TRBV14 and TRBJ2-7. The CDR3 covers 16 residues. The germline V gene encodes CDR1 SGHDN and CDR2 FVKESK. The CDR3 region is CASSQMAAAKTYEQYF.

CDR3 region: CANSLATPREQFF. The V gene is TRBV7-2, the J gene TRBJ2-1. This CDR3 has 13 amino acids. Germline lookup yields CDR1 SGHTA and CDR2 FQGNSA. Using reference TRBV7-2 and TRBJ2-1 for the parts outside the CDR3, the full variable domain is GAGVSQSPSNKVTEKGKDVELRCDPISGHTALYWYRQSLGQGLEFLIYFQGNSAPDKSGLPSDRFSAERTGGSVSTLTIQRTQQEDSAVYLCANSLATPREQFFGPGTRLTVL.

The rearrangement uses TRBV4-2 and TRBJ2-1; the TRBD1 assignment by TCRdb is unverifiable without DNA. The CDR3 is 17 residues long. Germline-derived CDR1 and CDR2 are LGHNA and YNFKEQ. The CDR3 sequence: CASSQAPAPGSYNEQFF.

This chain joins TRBV11-2 and TRBJ2-3; the D call of TRBD1 rests on TCRdb alone, since no DNA is present to check it. The CDR3 extends over 15 amino acids. Germline-derived CDR1 and CDR2 are SGHAT and FQNNGV. The CDR3 here is CASSLGAPGTDTQYF.

This chain joins TRBV5-1 and TRBJ1-4; the TCRdb call, TRBD1, lacks DNA for checking. This CDR3 comprises 15 residues. Germline V lookup: CDR1 SGHRS, CDR2 YFSETQ. This chain's CDR3 is CASSSSRGRGEKLFF.

CDR3 region: CASSYRQGLNEQYF. This chain joins TRBV6-6 and TRBJ2-7; TCRdb returns TRBD1, unconfirmable since there is no DNA. The germline V gene encodes CDR1 MNHNY and CDR2 SVGAGI (reference sequence). The CDR3 is 14 amino acids.

The chain carries TRBV18 and TRBJ2-6; TCRdb calls TRBD1, which cannot be checked without DNA. The CDR3 is 18 residues long. CDR1 and CDR2 from the germline V gene are KGHSH and LQKENI. The CDR3 loop is CASSPMGVTSSGANVLTF.

The chain combines TRBV7-9 with TRBJ1-2; checking the TCRdb D call of TRBD1 is not possible without DNA. The CDR3 covers 14 residues. The germline V gene has CDR1 SEHNR and CDR2 FQNEAQ (reference sequence). CDR3 residues: CASSADSTDYGYTF.

The CDR3 sequence: CSAKGWSSYEQYF. V and J are TRBV20-1 and TRBJ2-7. The CDR3 loop spans 13 amino acids. Germline assignment: CDR1 DFQATT and CDR2 SNEGSKA (reference sequence).

Here the CDR3 reads CAWSVNTGETQYF. The rearrangement uses TRBV30 and TRBJ2-5. There are 13 residues in the CDR3. Germline values: CDR1 GTSNPN, CDR2 SVGIG (reference sequence). The variable domain in full, completed from reference TRBV30 and TRBJ2-5, reads SQTIHQWPATLVQPVGSPLSLECTVEGTSNPNLYWYRQAAGRGLQLLFYSVGIGQISSEVPQNLSASRPQDRQFILSSKKLLLSDSGFYLCAWSVNTGETQYFGPGTRLLVL.

V usage is TRBV5-5 and J usage is TRBJ2-7; absent DNA, TCRdb's TRBD1 call cannot be checked. The CDR3 runs to 15 residues. Germline loops: CDR1 SGHKS, CDR2 YYEKEE (reference sequence). This chain's CDR3 is CASSLQGTVTYEQYF.

The genes are TRBV18 and TRBJ1-1. The CDR3 runs 15 residues. Germline V CDR1 and CDR2: KGHSH, LQKENI. CDR3 sequence reads: CASSPQGTRNTEAFF.

The rearrangement uses TRBV7-2 and TRBJ2-5; TCRdb gives TRBD2 as the D gene, but with no DNA this cannot be confirmed. The germline gives CDR1 SGHTA, CDR2 FQGNSA. The length of the CDR3 is 16 residues. The CDR3 spells CASSFETSGGAETQYF.

The genes are TRBV29-1 and TRBJ2-7; TCRdb outputs TRBD1, but without DNA this stays unchecked. Germline CDR1 is SQVTM and CDR2 is ANQGSEA. This CDR3 contains 11 residues. This chain's CDR3 is CSATGTYEQYF.

V gene TRBV9 combines with J gene TRBJ2-7; the TRBD1 assignment by TCRdb is unverifiable without DNA. CDR1 and CDR2 (germline): SGDLS, YYNGEE. The CDR3 extends over 13 amino acids. The CDR3 loop is CASSVGQKYEQYF.

The rearrangement joins TRBV6-6 to TRBJ1-6. The CDR3 length is 14 residues. Germline assignment: CDR1 MNHNY and CDR2 SVGAGI (reference sequence). Here the CDR3 reads CASSYAEGLSPLHF.

The chain recombines TRBV5-6 with TRBJ1-1; TCRdb's D call, TRBD1, is unchecked because there is no DNA. Germline loops: CDR1 SGHDT, CDR2 YYEEEE. There are 15 residues in the CDR3. The CDR3 reads CASSSGTEMNTEAFF.

This chain links TRBV6-2 or TRBV6-3 with TRBJ2-1; there is no DNA to check the TCRdb D call of TRBD1. This CDR3 is built from 17 residues. Germline V lookup: CDR1 MNHEY, CDR2 SVGEGT. CDR3 protein: CASSYGTGASWVNEQFF.

This sequence joins TRBV7-3 and TRBJ2-1; TCRdb designates TRBD2, a call that cannot be tested without DNA. The CDR3 extends over 18 amino acids. CDR1 is SGHTA and CDR2 is FQGTGA in the germline V gene. The CDR3 loop reads CASSLRLAGGIVNNEQFF.

The chain couples TRBV5-4 to TRBJ1-6. Germline CDR1 and CDR2: SGHNT and YYREEE (reference sequence). The CDR3 spans 15 residues. This CDR3 is CASSLVGRDVSPLHF.

V gene TRBV27 combines with J gene TRBJ2-7. The germline V gene encodes CDR1 MNHEY and CDR2 SMNVEV (reference sequence). CDR3 size: 13 residues. This CDR3 reads CASSYAASYEQYF.

The V gene is TRBV5-5, the J gene TRBJ2-7. CDR1 and CDR2 (germline): SGHKS, YYEKEE (reference sequence). The CDR3 is 16 residues long. CDR3 sequence reads: CASTPSGARISYEQYF.

The CDR3 reads CASSRDVGYTF. The chain combines TRBV5-1 with TRBJ1-2. The CDR3 length is 11 residues. Germline V gives CDR1 SGHRS, CDR2 YFSETQ.

V usage is TRBV28 and J usage is TRBJ2-3; lacking DNA, the TRBD1 call made by TCRdb goes unchecked. Germline V lookup: CDR1 MDHEN, CDR2 SYDVKM. This CDR3 has 13 residues. The CDR3 loop is CASRGTVTDTQYF.

The gene calls are TRBV12-3 or TRBV12-4 and TRBJ2-3; TCRdb names TRBD1, which stays unverified in the absence of DNA. The CDR3 extends over 17 amino acids. This chain's CDR3 is CASSGGGLLDSTDTQYF.

The genes are TRBV7-6 and TRBJ2-3; as DNA is missing, the TRBD1 call by TCRdb cannot be tested. The CDR3 sequence is 16 residues long. CDR1 is SGHVS and CDR2 is FNYEAQ in the germline V gene. The CDR3 is CASSGRQGSEVDTQYF. Full variable domain (outside the CDR3, taken from reference TRBV7-6 and TRBJ2-3): GAGVSQSPRYKVTKRGQDVALRCDPISGHVSLYWYRQALGQGPEFLTYFNYEAQQDKSGLPNDRFSAERPEGSISTLTIQRTEQRDSAMYRCASSGRQGSEVDTQYFGPGTRLTVL.